This T cell receptor beta chain was profiled in a study of long-term antiretroviral therapy in people with HIV. An immunoSEQ assay, version v3.0, was performed at survey level. Profiling relied on immunoSEQ multiplex PCR, and the TCRdb table lists in-frame clones only, not all of them. The sample yields about 6,500 clones, approximately 83% seen once. Germline lookup yields CDR1 SQVTM and CDR2 ANQGSEA. V lost 7 bases to trimming and J lost 0 bases, with 13 bases between them. This CDR3 region has 14 residues. The sequence was obtained from a woman aged 50 to 60 with HIV. The chain uses TRBV29-1 and TRBJ1-3; maybe TRBD1 (6 bases). Sequenced material: unsorted PBMCs, taken 3.7 years after starting antiretroviral therapy. The CDR3 region has the DNA TGCAGCGCCGGAGGGGGTTTCTCTGGAAACACCATATATTTT. Translation gives CSAGGGFSGNTIYF.